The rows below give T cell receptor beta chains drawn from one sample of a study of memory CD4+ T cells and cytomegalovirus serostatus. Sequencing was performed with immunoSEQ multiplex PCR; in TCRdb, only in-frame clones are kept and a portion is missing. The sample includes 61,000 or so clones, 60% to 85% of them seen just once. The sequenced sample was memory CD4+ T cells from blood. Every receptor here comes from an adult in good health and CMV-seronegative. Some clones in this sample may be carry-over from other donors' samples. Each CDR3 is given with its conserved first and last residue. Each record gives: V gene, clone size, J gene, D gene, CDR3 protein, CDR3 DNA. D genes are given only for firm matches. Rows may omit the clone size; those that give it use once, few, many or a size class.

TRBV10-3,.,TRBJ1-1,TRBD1,CAIRRSGGNGPLMNTEAFF,TGTGCCATCCGGAGGTCAGGGGGCAACGGACCCCTCATGAACACTGAAGCTTTCTTT
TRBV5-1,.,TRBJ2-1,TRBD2,CASSSLAGTSGNEQFF,TGCGCCAGCAGCTCGCTAGCCGGGACTAGCGGCAATGAGCAGTTCTTC
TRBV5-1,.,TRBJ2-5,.,CASSLARGSEETQYF,TGCGCCAGCAGCTTGGCCCGGGGCTCTGAAGAGACCCAGTACTTC
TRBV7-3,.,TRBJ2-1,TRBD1,CASSPGGSYNEQFF,TGTGCCAGCAGCCCAGGGGGCTCCTACAATGAGCAGTTCTTC
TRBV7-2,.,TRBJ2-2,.,CASSTSRRGTGELFF,TGTGCCAGCAGCACGTCGAGGAGGGGAACCGGGGAGCTGTTTTTT
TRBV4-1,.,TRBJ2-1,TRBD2,CASSLRGTSEPNEQFF,TGCGCCAGCAGCTTAAGGGGAACTAGCGAGCCCAATGAGCAGTTCTTC
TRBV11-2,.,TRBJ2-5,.,CASSRDRRETQYF,TGTGCCAGCAGCCGGGACCGCCGAGAGACCCAGTACTTC
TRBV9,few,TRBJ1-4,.,CASSLGGARVNEKLFF,TGTGCCAGCAGCTTGGGTGGGGCCAGAGTTAATGAAAAACTGTTTTTT
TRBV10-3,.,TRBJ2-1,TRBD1,CAIHPGGGAPSSQFF,TGTGCCATCCACCCAGGGGGCGGAGCTCCTTCTTCGCAGTTCTTC
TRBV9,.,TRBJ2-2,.,CASSVNPTSAGELFF,TGTGCCAGCAGCGTAAACCCGACTTCAGCCGGGGAGCTGTTTTTT
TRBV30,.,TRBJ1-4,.,CAWSVGRRATNEKLFF,TGTGCCTGGAGTGTGGGCAGGCGTGCAACTAATGAAAAACTGTTTTTT
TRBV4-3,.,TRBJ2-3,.,CASSQDLTGGGTDTQYF,TGCGCCAGCAGCCAAGATTTGACAGGCGGCGGCACAGATACGCAGTATTTT
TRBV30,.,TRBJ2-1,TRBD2,CAWSSSGYNEQFF,TGTGCCTGGAGTTCTAGCGGCTACAATGAGCAGTTCTTC
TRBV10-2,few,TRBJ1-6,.,CASSWKNNSPLHF,TGCGCCAGCAGTTGGAAAAATAATTCACCCCTCCACTTT
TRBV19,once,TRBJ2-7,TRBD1,CASSADRGDYEQYF,TGTGCCAGTAGTGCGGACAGGGGGGACTACGAGCAGTACTTC
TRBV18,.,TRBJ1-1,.,CASSLRLGGPNTEAFF,TGTGCCAGCTCACTACGGTTGGGGGGCCCGAACACTGAAGCTTTCTTT
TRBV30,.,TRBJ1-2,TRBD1,CAWSVRDSYGYTF,TGTGCCTGGAGTGTACGGGACAGCTATGGCTACACCTTC
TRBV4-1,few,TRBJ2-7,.,CASSARPLRSTYEQYF,TGCGCCAGCAGCGCAAGACCTCTGAGGTCTACCTACGAGCAGTACTTC
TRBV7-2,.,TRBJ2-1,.,CASSFMGVNDEQFF,TGTGCCAGCAGCTTTATGGGGGTCAACGATGAGCAGTTCTTC
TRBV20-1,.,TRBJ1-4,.,CSAWNQGLLFF,TGCAGTGCTTGGAACCAGGGACTACTGTTTTTT
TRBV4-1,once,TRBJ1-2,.,CASSQGGGGQGYGYTF,TGCGCCAGCAGCCAAGGAGGGGGGGGGCAAGGCTATGGCTACACCTTC
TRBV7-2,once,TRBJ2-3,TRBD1,CASSRDRVQTDTQYF,TGTGCCAGCAGCCGGGACAGGGTGCAGACAGATACGCAGTATTTT
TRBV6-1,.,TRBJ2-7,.,CASSLETDYEQYF,TGTGCCAGCAGTTTAGAGACGGATTACGAGCAGTACTTC
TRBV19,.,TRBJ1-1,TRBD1,CASLQGAAEAFF,TGTGCCAGTTTACAGGGGGCTGCTGAAGCTTTCTTT
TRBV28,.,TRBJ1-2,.,CASSRGPGGGTMANTF,TGTGCCAGCAGTCGCGGACCAGGAGGAGGAACTATGGCTAACACCTTC
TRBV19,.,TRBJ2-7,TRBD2,CASSIGGLAGAEQYF,TGTGCCAGTAGTATTGGGGGACTAGCGGGGGCAGAGCAGTACTTC
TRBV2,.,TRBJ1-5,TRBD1,CATLREQGAGQPQHF,TGTGCCACCCTAAGGGAACAGGGGGCGGGTCAGCCCCAGCATTTT
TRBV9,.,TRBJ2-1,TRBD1,CASSVEGTGGNEQFF,TGTGCCAGCAGCGTAGAGGGGACAGGGGGCAATGAGCAGTTCTTC
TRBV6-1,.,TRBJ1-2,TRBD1,CASSTQGAGIGYTF,TGTGCCAGCAGTACACAGGGGGCGGGGATTGGCTACACCTTC
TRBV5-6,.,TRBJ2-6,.,CASSFDLHSGANVLTF,TGTGCCAGCAGCTTCGATCTGCACTCTGGGGCCAACGTCCTGACTTTC
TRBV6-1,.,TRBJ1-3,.,CASKGTGGNTIYF,TGTGCCAGCAAGGGGACTGGTGGAAACACCATATATTTT
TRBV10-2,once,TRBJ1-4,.,CASSRPNEKLFF,TGCGCCAGCAGCCGACCCAATGAAAAACTGTTTTTT
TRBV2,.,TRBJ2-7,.,CASRQDSPQYF,TGTGCCAGCAGACAGGACAGTCCACAGTACTTC
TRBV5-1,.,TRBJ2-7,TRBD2,CASSEVTGGTYEQYF,TGCGCCAGCAGTGAGGTTACGGGAGGGACCTACGAGCAGTACTTC
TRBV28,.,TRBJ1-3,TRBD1,CASSPMDRISSGNTIYF,TGTGCCAGCAGTCCAATGGACAGGATTAGCTCTGGAAACACCATATATTTT
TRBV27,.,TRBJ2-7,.,CASTLKGGGSYEQYF,TGTGCCAGCACCCTGAAAGGTGGAGGATCCTACGAGCAGTACTTC
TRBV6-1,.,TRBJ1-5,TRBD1,CASSEYHPGGSDQPQHF,TGTGCCAGCAGTGAATACCATCCAGGGGGCTCGGATCAGCCCCAGCATTTT
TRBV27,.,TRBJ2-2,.,CASSTGGRSTGELFF,TGTGCCAGCAGCACTGGGGGGCGGTCCACCGGGGAGCTGTTTTTT
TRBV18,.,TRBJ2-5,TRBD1,CASSGQQETQYF,TGTGCCAGCTCGGGACAGCAAGAGACCCAGTACTTC
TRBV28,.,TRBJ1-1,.,CASLLPGQRTEAFF,TGTGCCAGCTTACTCCCCGGACAGAGGACTGAAGCTTTCTTT
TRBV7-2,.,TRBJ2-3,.,CASSLLRDTQYF,TGTGCCAGCAGCTTGCTGCGAGATACGCAGTATTTT
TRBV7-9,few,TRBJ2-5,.,CASSPTTETQYF,TGTGCCAGCAGCCCAACGACAGAGACCCAGTACTTC
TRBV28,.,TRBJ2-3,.,CASSPGPKFTDTQYF,TGTGCCAGCAGCCCCGGACCGAAATTCACAGATACGCAGTATTTT
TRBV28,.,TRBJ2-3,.,CASSLGGTSTDTQYF,TGTGCCAGCAGTTTGGGCGGGACTAGCACAGATACGCAGTATTTT
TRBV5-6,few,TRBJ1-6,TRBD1,CASSFGDRGLGNSPLHF,TGTGCCAGCAGCTTTGGGGACAGGGGCCTGGGTAATTCACCCCTCCACTTT
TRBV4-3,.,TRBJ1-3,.,CASSQVLGQNTIYF,TGCGCCAGCAGCCAAGTTCTGGGTCAAAACACCATATATTTT
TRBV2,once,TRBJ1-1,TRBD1,CASRDRDRGRVTEAFF,TGTGCCAGCAGAGACCGGGACAGGGGGCGAGTTACTGAAGCTTTCTTT
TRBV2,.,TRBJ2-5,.,CASSSEPGAQETQYF,TGTGCCAGCAGTTCCGAACCCGGGGCACAAGAGACCCAGTACTTC